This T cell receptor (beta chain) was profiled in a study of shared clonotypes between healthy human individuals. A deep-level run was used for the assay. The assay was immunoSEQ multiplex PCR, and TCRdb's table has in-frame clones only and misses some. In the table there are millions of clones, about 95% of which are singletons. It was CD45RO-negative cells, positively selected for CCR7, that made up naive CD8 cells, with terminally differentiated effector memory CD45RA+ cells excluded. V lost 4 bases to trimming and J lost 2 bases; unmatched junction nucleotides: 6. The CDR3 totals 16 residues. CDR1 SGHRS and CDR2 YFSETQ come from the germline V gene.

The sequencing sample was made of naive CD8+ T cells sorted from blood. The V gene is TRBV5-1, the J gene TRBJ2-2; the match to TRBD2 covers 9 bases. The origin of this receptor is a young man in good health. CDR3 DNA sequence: TGCGCCAGCAGCCCGTGGACTAGCGTTAACACCGGGGAGCTGTTTTTT. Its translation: CASSPWTSVNTGELFF.